What follows are 28 T cell receptor beta chains derived from one specimen sequenced in a study of blood T cell repertoires in COVID-19. TCRdb's copy holds only in-frame clones and misses some; the assay was immunoSEQ multiplex PCR. The sample shows nearly 110,000 clones, less than 85% of them seen only once. Sequenced input: peripheral blood. These receptors were obtained from a woman in her sixties with acute or convalescent COVID-19.

This chain uses TRBV10-3 with TRBJ2-3; 9 bases map to TRBD2. CDR1 is ENHRY and CDR2 is SYGVKD in the germline V gene. The V gene end was trimmed by 0 bases and the J gene end by 2 bases; junction bases not matched to a gene: 3. The CDR3 is made up of 16 amino acids. In nucleotides, the CDR3 is TGTGCCATCAGTGAGTCGACTAGCGGAAACACAGATACGCAGTATTTT. This codes for CAISESTSGNTDTQYF.

This chain joins TRBV16 and TRBJ1-2; D might be TRBD1 (6 bases). Germline V CDR1 and CDR2: KGHSY, FQNENV. V dropped 0 bases and J dropped 9 bases, with 14 bases sitting between them. The CDR3 sequence is 14 residues long. This chain's CDR3 is CASSQSSQGESYTF. The CDR3, as DNA: TGTGCCAGCAGCCAATCGTCACAGGGTGAGAGCTACACCTTC.

This chain joins TRBV10-3 and TRBJ1-3; D gene uncertain. V was clipped by 0 bases and J by 4 bases, with 13 bases between them. The CDR3 covers 16 residues. Looked up from germline, CDR1 is ENHRY and CDR2 is SYGVKD. The DNA of the CDR3 is TGTGCCATCAGTGAGTCGACAAGCAGCTCCGGAAACACCATATATTTT. Translating gives CAISESTSSSGNTIYF.

In its sample, this clone was seen once. The V and J genes are TRBV29-1 and TRBJ2-1; D is possibly TRBD1 (5 bases). CDR1 and CDR2 (germline): SQVTM, ANQGSEA. V lost 0 bases to trimming and J lost 9 bases, with 18 bases between them. The CDR3 is made up of 15 amino acids. CDR3 protein: CSVEDHKGRSGEQFF. In nucleotides, the CDR3 is TGCAGCGTTGAAGATCACAAGGGGCGGTCAGGTGAGCAGTTCTTC.

The chain links TRBV5-6 to TRBJ2-5; 12 bases map to TRBD2. The CDR3 is 16 residues long. V lost 1 base and J lost 7; bases outside the gene matches: 8. Germline CDR1 and CDR2: SGHDT and YYEEEE. CDR3 amino acids: CASSLLAGGPGWTQYF. The CDR3 nucleotides are TGTGCCAGCAGCTTGCTAGCGGGGGGGCCGGGTTGGACCCAGTACTTC.

V gene TRBV25-1 combines with J gene TRBJ2-7; TRBD1 aligns across 7 bases. There are 16 residues in the CDR3. V was clipped by 4 bases and J by 2 bases; unmatched bases: 11. Germline CDR1 and CDR2: MGHDK and SYGVNS. This chain's CDR3 is CASSGPPHRGTYEQYF. DNA for the CDR3: TGTGCCAGCAGTGGCCCCCCTCACAGGGGAACCTACGAGCAGTACTTC.

V usage is TRBV5-1 and J usage is TRBJ2-3; the match to TRBD1 covers 7 bases. Germline V CDR1 and CDR2: SGHRS, YFSETQ. After removal of 5 bases from V and 8 bases from J, the junction contained 5 bases not matched to a gene. The CDR3 is 12 residues long. The CDR3, as DNA: TGCGCCAGCAGAGGGGGCGCTTCTACGCAGTATTTT. The encoded protein is CASRGGASTQYF.

The chain uses TRBV3-1 (or the pseudogene TRBV3-2) and TRBJ2-6; D remains unclear. CDR3 length equals 19 residues. CDR1 is LGHDT and CDR2 is YNNKEL in the germline V gene (reference sequence). Trimming shortened V by 2 bases and J by 0 bases, and 17 bases separated the two germline ends. The CDR3 here is CASSQFYPGMGSGANVLTF. As DNA, the CDR3 is TGTGCCAGCAGCCAATTTTACCCGGGTATGGGCTCTGGGGCCAACGTCCTGACTTTC.

The gene calls are TRBV5-5 and TRBJ2-7; 12 bases are shared with TRBD2. Germline V CDR1 and CDR2: SGHKS, YYEKEE (reference sequence). This CDR3 is 14 amino acids long. V shed 3 bases, J shed 4 bases, and the junction held 2 bases outside the gene matches. CDR3 loop: CASSSLAGGYEQYF. CDR3 DNA: TGTGCCAGCAGCTCACTAGCGGGGGGATACGAGCAGTACTTC.

This clone was seen only a few times. V is TRBV5-1 and J is TRBJ1-2, with D uncertain. Germline assignment: CDR1 SGHRS and CDR2 YFSETQ. V was cut by 0 bases and J by 4 bases, with 16 bases left in between. The length of the CDR3 is 16 residues. The CDR3 region is CASSLEGDLRSYGYTF. The DNA of the CDR3 is TGCGCCAGCAGCTTGGAGGGAGACCTGCGGAGCTATGGCTACACCTTC.

This chain joins TRBV5-1 and TRBJ1-5; the D gene is possibly TRBD1 (6 bases). V dropped 2 bases and J dropped 3 bases, with 9 bases sitting between them. This CDR3 region has 14 residues. Germline loops: CDR1 SGHRS, CDR2 YFSETQ. CDR3 region: CASSLGQTNQPQHF. The CDR3, as DNA: TGCGCCAGCAGCTTAGGACAGACCAATCAGCCCCAGCATTTT.

V gene TRBV12-3 or TRBV12-4 combines with J gene TRBJ2-1; 12 nucleotides match TRBD2. The CDR3 is 13 residues long. J was trimmed by 14 bases and V by 3 bases; bases with no gene match: 5. CDR3 coding DNA: TGTGCCAGCAGTTTGGCTAGCGGGGGGGCGAAGTTCTTC. It specifies CASSLASGGAKFF.

The V call is TRBV15, the J call TRBJ2-7; D remains unclear. The CDR3 loop spans 14 amino acids. V lost 0 bases, J lost 4 bases, and 10 bases lay in between. Per the germline V gene, CDR1 is LNHNV and CDR2 is YYDKDF (reference sequence). The CDR3 here is CATSRDLYLYEQYF. DNA for the CDR3: TGTGCCACCAGCAGAGATCTGTACCTATACGAGCAGTACTTC.

The chain is built from TRBV2 and TRBJ2-3; 10 nucleotides agree with TRBD2. The germline CDR1 and CDR2 sequences are SNHLY and FYNNEI. Trimming removed 7 bases from V and 0 bases from J; junction bases left unmatched: 4. The CDR3 has 15 residues. CDR3 sequence: CASTLAGVSTDTQYF. For the CDR3, the DNA is TGTGCCAGCACCCTAGCGGGGGTGAGCACAGATACGCAGTATTTT.

V and J are TRBV30 and TRBJ1-1, with no clear D. Trimming removed 3 bases at V and 4 bases at J, with 12 bases between. This CDR3 has 13 residues. Germline values: CDR1 GTSNPN, CDR2 SVGIG (reference sequence). The CDR3 sequence is CAWSPRVSTEAFF. The CDR3 nucleotides read TGTGCCTGGAGCCCGAGAGTGTCCACTGAAGCTTTCTTT.

This clone is a singleton in its sample. CDR3 bases: TGTGCCAGCAGCAAAGGCCCCGGGGATACGCAGTATTTT. Protein: CASSKGPGDTQYF. The chain couples TRBV21-1 to TRBJ2-3; the table calls TRBD2, which could not be checked here. TRBV21-1 has pseudogene status. The CDR3 is made up of 13 amino acids.

The chain employs TRBV3-1 (or the pseudogene TRBV3-2) and TRBJ2-3; D is ambiguous. The germline V gene encodes CDR1 LGHDT and CDR2 YNNKEL (reference sequence). The V end was cut by 2 bases, the J end by 0 bases, with 3 bases between. This CDR3 has 13 residues. As DNA, the CDR3 is TGTGCCAGCAGCCAACCTAGCACAGATACGCAGTATTTT. As protein: CASSQPSTDTQYF.

The rearrangement joins TRBV3-1 (or the pseudogene TRBV3-2) to TRBJ1-1; D is undetermined. V lost 0 bases and J lost 11, with 13 bases in between. Germline V gene lookup returns CDR1 LGHDT and CDR2 YNNKEL (reference sequence). The CDR3 spans 13 residues. As DNA, the CDR3 is TGTGCCAGCAGCCAAGATCGTGAGATTGAGGCTTTCTTT. It yields the protein CASSQDREIEAFF.

This clone was recorded a few times. The genes are TRBV6-5 and TRBJ2-7; TRBD1 aligns across 7 bases. This CDR3 has 12 amino acids. The germline V gene encodes CDR1 MNHEY and CDR2 SVGAGI. CDR3 region: CALGTDSYEQYF. For the CDR3, the DNA is TGTGCTCTGGGGACAGACTCCTACGAGCAGTACTTC.

The chain is built from TRBV10-3 and TRBJ2-1; tentatively, D is TRBD2 (6 bases). Trimming removed 6 bases at V and 6 bases at J, with 15 bases between. The V gene's germline CDR1 is ENHRY and CDR2 SYGVKD. This CDR3 spans 14 amino acids. CDR3 amino acids: CAISPGTRINEQFF. CDR3 coding DNA: TGTGCCATCAGCCCCGGGACTCGGATCAATGAGCAGTTCTTC.

Only a few counts were recorded for this clone. The CDR3 DNA follows: TGCGCCAGCAGTCAAGGACTAGCGGGGGGCCGAAGCACAGATACGCAGTATTTT. This gives the protein CASSQGLAGGRSTDTQYF. This chain uses TRBV5-1 with TRBJ2-3, with 14 nucleotides matching TRBD2. The CDR3 contains 18 residues. V gave up 5 bases and J gave up 0 bases; unmatched junction bases: 8. CDR1 is SGHRS, CDR2 YFSETQ, per germline.

CDR3: CASSDRTGIYEQYF. Written as DNA, the CDR3 is TGTGCCAGCAGTGACCGGACTGGGATATACGAGCAGTACTTC. V gene TRBV6-1 combines with J gene TRBJ2-7; a possible D gene is TRBD2 (5 bases). The CDR3 contains 14 residues. Trimming stripped 3 bases from V and 4 bases from J, with 13 bases between. The germline gives CDR1 MNHNS, CDR2 SASEGT.

The CDR3: CASSLASGENNEQFF. CDR3 DNA sequence: TGTGCCAGCTCACTCGCTAGCGGGGAAAACAATGAGCAGTTCTTC. The chain links TRBV18 to TRBJ2-1, with 9 bases fitting TRBD2. The CDR3 runs to 15 residues. With V trimmed by 4 bases and J by 5 bases, 6 bases remained unmatched. Germline-derived CDR1 and CDR2 are KGHSH and LQKENI. Based on the CDR3 plus reference TRBV18 and TRBJ2-1, the full variable domain is NAGVMQNPRHLVRRRGQEARLRCSPMKGHSHVYWYRQLPEEGLKFMVYLQKENIIDESGMPKERFSAEFPKEGPSILRIQQVVRGDSAAYFCASSLASGENNEQFFGPGTRLTVL.

The V gene is TRBV7-9, the J gene TRBJ2-7; D is undetermined. Germline assignment: CDR1 SEHNR and CDR2 FQNEAQ (reference sequence). The CDR3 has 16 residues. The V end lost 4 bases, the J end lost 5 bases, and 21 bases lay between the germline ends. In nucleotides, the CDR3 is TGTGCCAGCAGCTCGATTAAAGACAAGCCGATCCACGAGCAGTACTTC. Its translation: CASSSIKDKPIHEQYF.

The genes are TRBV30 and TRBJ1-5; 7 positions match TRBD1. CDR3 length equals 16 residues. Trimming removed 0 bases from V and 0 bases from J; junction bases left unmatched: 5. Germline-derived CDR1 and CDR2 are GTSNPN and SVGIG (reference sequence). This CDR3 reads CAWSVRGTDSNQPQHF. The CDR3 DNA sequence: TGTGCCTGGAGTGTACGCGGGACAGATAGCAATCAGCCCCAGCATTTT.

This chain uses TRBV28 with TRBJ1-2, with 10 positions matching TRBD1. Germline CDR1 MDHEN, CDR2 SYDVKM. V lost 4 bases, J lost 4 bases, and 6 bases stayed unmatched. The CDR3 loop spans 15 amino acids. This CDR3 reads CASSSLTGGAYGYTF. The CDR3 nucleotides read TGTGCCAGCAGTTCATTGACAGGGGGCGCCTATGGCTACACCTTC.

The chain recombines TRBV3-1 (or the pseudogene TRBV3-2) with TRBJ1-3, with D maybe TRBD1 (6 bases). V was cut by 0 bases and J by 0 bases, with 12 bases left in between. The CDR3 is made up of 17 amino acids. The germline V gene has CDR1 LGHDT and CDR2 YNNKEL (reference sequence). The CDR3 coding sequence is TGTGCCAGCAGCCAAGAGGTAGGACAGTACTCTGGAAACACCATATATTTT. The encoded protein is CASSQEVGQYSGNTIYF.

This sequence joins TRBV14 and TRBJ1-4; D is unclear. This CDR3 is built from 14 residues. The ends were cut back, 3 bases at V and 7 bases at J, with 12 bases in the middle. Germline loops: CDR1 SGHDN, CDR2 FVKESK. CDR3 sequence: CASSHAIVSEKLFF. The DNA of the CDR3 is TGTGCCAGCAGCCACGCCATAGTTAGTGAAAAACTGTTTTTT.